This record covers a single T cell receptor (beta chain). The data were obtained in a study of graft-versus-host responses after intestinal transplantation. Whole-study context: Each transplant was multivisceral, liver-intestinal, or isolated intestinal. Study observations and caveats: Detected in recipient marrow were GvH clones, some of which were first observed in ileum or blood.

Germline CDR1 reads MNHEY; CDR2 reads SVGAGI. With 6 bases clipped from V and 1 base from J, the junction kept 8 bases outside the gene matches. The CDR3 totals 15 residues. Assay: immunoSEQ multiplex PCR; the TCRdb copy retains only in-frame clones and omits some. The table shows more than 10,000 clones, with roughly 30% occurring only once. The sample here was alloreactive CD4+ T cells from a mixed lymphocyte reaction culture, taken before transplantation. Subset: CFSE-low proliferating T cells sorted from roughly six-day pre-transplant mixed lymphocyte reaction (GvH or HvG direction). The TCR sequence derives from a human patient who was an organ donor for intestinal transplantation. This chain connects TRBV6-5 to TRBJ1-1, with 7 bases aligning to TRBD1. Written as DNA, the CDR3 is TGTGCCAGCAGGGCTCAAGACAGGGCGAACACTGAAGCTTTCTTT. Translating gives CASRAQDRANTEAFF.